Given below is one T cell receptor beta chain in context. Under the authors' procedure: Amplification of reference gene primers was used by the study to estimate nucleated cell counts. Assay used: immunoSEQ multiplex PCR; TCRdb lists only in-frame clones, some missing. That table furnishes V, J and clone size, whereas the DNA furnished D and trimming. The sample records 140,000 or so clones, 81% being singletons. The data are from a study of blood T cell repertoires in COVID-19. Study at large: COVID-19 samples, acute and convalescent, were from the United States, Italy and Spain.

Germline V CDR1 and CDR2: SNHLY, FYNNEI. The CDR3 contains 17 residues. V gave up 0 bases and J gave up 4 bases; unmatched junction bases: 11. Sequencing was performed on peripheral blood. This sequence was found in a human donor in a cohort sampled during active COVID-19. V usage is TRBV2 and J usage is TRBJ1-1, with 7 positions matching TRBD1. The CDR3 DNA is TGTGCCAGCAGTGAAGCGCTAGGGACAGCCAGGGGCACTGAAGCTTTCTTT. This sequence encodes CASSEALGTARGTEAFF.